These 6 T cell receptor beta chains were all obtained from the same sample, sequenced in a study of beta chain features in type 1 diabetes. Notes on the study in general: Shortening of TCRB CDR3s, moderate but significant, appeared in all four CD4+ subsets of Type 1 diabetes patients.

Reverse transcription of all isolated RNA meant that expressed TCRB transcripts were sequenced. The table came from immunoSEQ multiplex PCR; TCRdb's copy has only in-frame clones and leaves some out. In the table there are 130,000 or so clones, around 9% of which are singletons. These receptors are not linked to any known antigen. Input material: central memory CD4+ T cells from blood. Source of these receptors: a young man with type 1 diabetes.

The genes are TRBV6-1 and TRBJ2-2, with TRBD1 as a possible D gene (6 bases). CDR1 MNHNS and CDR2 SASEGT come from the germline V gene. The CDR3 covers 13 residues. Trimming shortened V by 7 bases and J by 2 bases, and 8 bases separated the two germline ends. The CDR3 protein is CASTGVNTGELFF. The DNA for the CDR3 is TGTGCCAGCACAGGGGTCAACACCGGGGAGCTGTTTTTT.

This clone has just a few counts. V and J are TRBV9 and TRBJ2-3, with TRBD1 matching over 7 bases. V was pared by 3 bases and J by 5 bases, with 9 bases of the junction left unmatched. Per germline, CDR1 SGDLS and CDR2 YYNGEE. The CDR3 length is 15 residues. The CDR3 protein is CASSARQGLEDTQYF. In DNA form, the CDR3 reads TGTGCCAGCAGCGCCCGACAGGGTCTTGAAGATACGCAGTATTTT.

In this sample, this clone turned up a few times. This chain links TRBV6-5 with TRBJ2-7; 7 bases fit TRBD1. The germline V gene encodes CDR1 MNHEY and CDR2 SVGAGI. The V and J ends lost 1 base and 2 bases, in that order; junction bases with no gene match: 5. The CDR3 totals 15 residues. The CDR3 nucleotides are TGTGCCAGCAGTTACTATGGGCAGGGGGCCTACGAGCAGTACTTC. Its translation is CASSYYGQGAYEQYF.

This clone appeared a few times. The chain links TRBV7-2 to TRBJ2-1, with a tentative D call TRBD2 (5 bases). The germline CDR1 and CDR2 sequences are SGHTA and FQGNSA. The CDR3 length is 14 residues. V dropped 2 bases and J dropped 5 bases, with 10 bases sitting between them. CDR3 region: CASSLLRVNNEQFF. CDR3 nucleotide sequence: TGTGCCAGCAGCTTACTGCGGGTGAACAATGAGCAGTTCTTC.

This chain uses TRBV6-5 with TRBJ2-3; D is possibly TRBD1 (5 bases). The germline V gene has CDR1 MNHEY and CDR2 SVGAGI. CDR3 length: 15 residues. Trimming left V 6 bases short and J 6 bases short, with 19 bases between. CDR3 region: CASSPWQGGRDTQYF. CDR3 bases: TGTGCCAGCAGCCCCTGGCAGGGCGGTCGTGATACGCAGTATTTT.

This clone was counted a few times. The V gene is TRBV6-6, the J gene TRBJ1-2, with D maybe TRBD1 (6 bases). Germline values: CDR1 MNHNY, CDR2 SVGAGI (reference sequence). Deletions cut 5 bases from V and 4 bases from J, with 11 bases between. This CDR3 comprises 13 residues. The DNA for the CDR3 is TGTGCCAGCAGTCAAGGGGGTTTCTATGGCTACACCTTC. Encoded protein: CASSQGGFYGYTF.